This is a list of T cell receptor beta chains from one sample in a study of CD8+ T cells in alopecia areata. Profiling relied on immunoSEQ multiplex PCR, and the TCRdb table lists in-frame clones only, not all of them. The profile shows about 200,000 clones, roughly three fifths of them singletons. Here the sequenced sample was CD4+ T cells sorted from blood, taken at week 4, from a patient treated with tofacitinib. The receptor source for this set is a human donor with alopecia areata. CDR3s leave out the opening cysteine and the closing phenylalanine or tryptophan. Fields, in order: V gene, CDR3 protein.

TRBV19,ATIRGRDNEQF
TRBV11-2,ASSLGQGTNNEQF
TRBV2,ASGPRTGQVEQY
TRBV29-1,SVEGRATDTQY
TRBV19,ASTADRVPQPQH
TRBV6-5,ASRTTALGETQY
TRBV5-4,ASSLGATGELF
TRBV10-3,AISGQGQGPNTQY
TRBV19,ATHRGLGSNQPQH
TRBV5-1,ASSLDIEDGYT
TRBV25-1,ASSERLASTEAF
TRBV30,AWETGNIRNQPQH
TRBV14,ASSQVGGAGNTIY
TRBV29-1,SINRGQETQY
TRBV15,ATSKISGLAGFQETQY
TRBV6-6,ASSPSGSSYEQY
TRBV7-9,ASSRMDSQETQY
TRBV7-2,ASSPPGSGANVLT
TRBV27,ASSYSLAKNIQY
TRBV5-1,ASSLIGQGAGNEQF
TRBV9,ASSVGGDLYEQY
TRBV19,ASSVGQLNTEAF
TRBV30,AWARDPLNTEAF
TRBV29-1,SVEAGVVSDTQY
TRBV28,ASSFRVAGVYGYT
TRBV30,AWRSSGTGYQPQH
TRBV30,AWSAGTLDTEAF
TRBV7-9,ASSGGQVPPGGETQY
TRBV7-9,ASSIRGAQAF
TRBV7-3,ASSIGGPADTQY
TRBV11-2,ASSFLVQGGSYT
TRBV30,AWSIGQELYEQY
TRBV7-6,ASSPRVAPENEQF
TRBV2,ASRQRDGSYNEQF
TRBV23-1,ASSHPYGYT